This T cell receptor beta chain is drawn from a study of blood T cell repertoires in COVID-19. Study-wide context: Samples representing acute and convalescent COVID-19 were sourced from the United States, Italy and Spain. The cDNA or gDNA used as material had been derived from T cells, B-cell-depleted T cells, or PBMCs.

Authors' analysis steps: Amplifying reference gene primers gave estimates of nucleated cell counts. Produced via immunoSEQ multiplex PCR; TCRdb's table is partial and in-frame only. Clone size and V and J calls were adopted from that table, with D and trimming inferred from the DNA. The table includes some 200,000 clones, 70% to 90% detected once. The age range of participants was 18 to 89 years, with residence in about two dozen US areas. CDR3 length: 14 residues. CDR1 and CDR2 (germline): SQVTM, ANQGSEA. Trimming cost V 0 bases and J 3 bases; bases outside gene matches: 3. The receptor was derived from a woman aged 40 to 55 with acute COVID-19. The chain uses TRBV29-1 and TRBJ2-7; TRBD1 matches at 9 bases. Sequenced input: PBMCs or T cells enriched from blood (not recorded which). The CDR3 region has the DNA TGCAGCGTTGAAGAGGAGGGACAGGGCTACGAGCAGTACTTC. It specifies CSVEEEGQGYEQYF.